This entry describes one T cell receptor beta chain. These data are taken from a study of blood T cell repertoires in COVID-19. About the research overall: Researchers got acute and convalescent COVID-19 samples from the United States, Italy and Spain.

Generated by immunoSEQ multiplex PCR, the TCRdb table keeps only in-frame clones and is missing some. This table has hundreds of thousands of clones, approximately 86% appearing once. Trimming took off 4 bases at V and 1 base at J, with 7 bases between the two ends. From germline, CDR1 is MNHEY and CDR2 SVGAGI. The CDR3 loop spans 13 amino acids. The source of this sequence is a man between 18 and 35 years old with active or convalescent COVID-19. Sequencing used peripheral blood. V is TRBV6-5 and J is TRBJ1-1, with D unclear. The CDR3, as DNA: TGTGCCAGCAGTTCCCCAGGGAACACTGAAGCTTTCTTT. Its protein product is CASSSPGNTEAFF.